This T cell receptor beta chain was captured in a study of cytomegalovirus exposure and HLA in healthy donors. The wider study: In a later analysis, the 120 or so validation repertoires were reported to have used the same platform as the approximately 700 first-cohort repertoires. Overall study results and limits: Within the 120 or so validation repertoires, first-cohort TCR clusters tended to co-occur, according to a later analysis. Some TCR beta chains (164 of them) were listed as cytomegalovirus-associated. Usually a TCR sequence was rare, but some public TCRs were found in many donors.

This clone was found once. What it recognizes is unknown. Measured with immunoSEQ multiplex PCR; TCRdb has only the in-frame clones, and not every one. The sample records around 250,000 clones, 90% being singletons. The CDR3 is 15 amino acids. Trimming took 0 bases from V and 2 from J; bases not matched to a gene: 3. Germline V gene sequence: CDR1 MGHRA, CDR2 YSYEKL. The J gene is TRBJ2-5, the V gene TRBV4-1; TRBD1 matches 7 bases. The sequenced sample consisted of PBMCs. The clonotype originates from a woman in her 30s in good health and CMV-seronegative. DNA for the CDR3: TGCGCCAGCAGCCAAGATTGGGGACAGCAAGAGACCCAGTACTTC. Amino acid sequence: CASSQDWGQQETQYF.